This T cell receptor beta chain was sequenced for a study of control samples from healthy donors and cancer patients. The V gene's germline CDR1 is MDHEN and CDR2 SYDVKM. The CDR3 contains 14 residues. Trimming took off 5 bases at V and 10 bases at J, with 15 bases between the two ends. Sequencing was performed with immunoSEQ multiplex PCR; in TCRdb, only in-frame clones are kept and a portion is missing. This table holds some 180,000 clones. The TCR was taken from a woman in her twenties or thirties in good health. The chain links TRBV28 to TRBJ1-6; no definite D call. The sample consisted of blood. CDR3 coding DNA: TGTGCCAGCAGTGACCCGGGGAAGAGATCACCCCTCCACTTT. Residues: CASSDPGKRSPLHF.